The 10 T cell receptor beta chains below were found in one sample sequenced in a study of human T cells and chemical hapten exposure. TCRdb redid the calling of the RACE reads with MiXCR, one entry per CDR3 protein. The sample shows around 300,000 distinct CDR3 sequences, around 5.5% of them seen only once. Time point of the sample: pre-sensitization, week 0. Treatment here: therapeutic diphenylcyclopropenone sensitization with weekly scalp DPC. The sample here was whole blood, taken in connection with sensitization to the hapten diphenylcyclopropenone (DPC). The receptors originated from a woman younger than 30 with alopecia areata. Some clones in this sample may be carry-over from other donors' samples.

This clonotype appeared a few times. This chain connects TRBV4-3 to TRBJ2-5; 8 bases align to TRBD2. This CDR3 has 16 residues. J gave up 5 bases and V 3 bases, and 11 bases lay outside the gene matches. Germline V lookup: CDR1 LGHNA, CDR2 YSLEER. CDR3 coding DNA: TGCGCCAGCAGCCATTTTGACCGGGGGGGCCGGGAGACCCAGTACTTC. This translates into CASSHFDRGGRETQYF.

The V call is TRBV6-1, the J call TRBJ1-1, with a tentative D call TRBD1 (5 bases). Germline V gives CDR1 MNHNS, CDR2 SASEGT. Trimming stripped 11 bases from V and 1 base from J, with 20 bases between. The CDR3 contains 15 residues. As DNA, the CDR3 is TGTGCCGGAATCACCCCCGGGACGGGGAACACTGAAGCTTTCTTT. This gives the protein CAGITPGTGNTEAFF.

The rearrangement uses TRBV27 and TRBJ2-1; D unresolved. Germline V CDR1 and CDR2: MNHEY, SMNVEV (reference sequence). This CDR3 has 13 amino acids. The ends were cut back, 0 bases at V and 7 bases at J, with 7 bases in the middle. CDR3 region: CASSLSSWNEQFF. The CDR3 nucleotides are TGTGCCAGCAGTTTATCGAGCTGGAATGAGCAGTTCTTC.

The table lists this clonotype with many counts. V is TRBV6-2 or TRBV6-3 and J is TRBJ2-7; TRBD1 might be the D (5 bases). Deletions cut 10 bases from V and 4 bases from J, with 14 bases between. Germline CDR1 and CDR2: MNHEY and SVGEGT. This CDR3 contains 12 residues. CDR3 region: CATRQSLYEQYF. CDR3 nucleotides: TGTGCCACCAGACAGAGCTTATACGAGCAGTACTTC.

This clonotype was seen a handful of times. The rearrangement joins TRBV7-8 to TRBJ2-3; TRBD1 matches at 9 bases. The CDR3 consists of 17 residues. Germline V gives CDR1 SGHVS, CDR2 FQNEAQ. J lost 5 bases, V lost 1 base, and 10 bases had no gene match. CDR3 DNA sequence: TGTGCCAGCAGCTTAGTAACGGGACAGGGCTATGGAGATACGCAGTATTTT. It specifies CASSLVTGQGYGDTQYF.

This clonotype came up a few times. The V and J genes are TRBV5-6 and TRBJ1-2, with unresolved D. V was trimmed by 3 bases and J by 9 bases, leaving 24 bases between them. CDR3 size: 16 residues. CDR1 SGHDT and CDR2 YYEEEE come from the germline V gene. CDR3 in amino acids: CASSSLVSTGTGSYTF. The CDR3 DNA reads TGTGCCAGCAGCTCCCTTGTTTCCACCGGAACGGGGAGCTACACCTTC.

There are many counts of this clonotype. J is TRBJ1-1 and V is TRBV29-1, with 7 bases that match TRBD1. Looked up from germline, CDR1 is SQVTM and CDR2 is ANQGSEA. The CDR3 loop spans 14 amino acids. The V gene end was trimmed by 5 bases and the J gene end by 0 bases; junction bases not matched to a gene: 6. The CDR3 protein is CSVSGQLMNTEAFF. CDR3 coding DNA: TGCAGCGTTTCGGGACAGCTCATGAACACTGAAGCTTTCTTT.

This chain links TRBV5-1 with TRBJ1-2; D is possibly TRBD1 (6 bases). The germline V gene encodes CDR1 SGHRS and CDR2 YFSETQ. The CDR3 contains 14 residues. Deletions cut 1 base from V and 6 bases from J, with 13 bases between. For the CDR3, the DNA is TGCGCCAGCAGCTTGAACAGGGAGAGTGATGGCTACACCTTC. Translating gives CASSLNRESDGYTF.

The chain employs TRBV12-3 or TRBV12-4 and TRBJ2-3; D perhaps matches TRBD1 (6 bases). V was shortened by 4 bases and J by 5 bases, with 22 bases between the two germline ends. The CDR3 has 17 amino acids. Written as DNA, the CDR3 is TGTGCCAGCAGTTCCACCCCGGGGACACCCGCCGGAGATACGCAGTATTTT. Translated: CASSSTPGTPAGDTQYF.

At least ten counts were recorded for this clonotype. The chain recombines TRBV6-5 with TRBJ1-3, with D perhaps TRBD1 (6 bases). CDR1 is MNHEY, CDR2 SVGAGI, per germline. Deletions cut 2 bases from V and 4 bases from J, with 9 bases between. The CDR3 runs to 14 residues. The CDR3 bases are TGTGCCAGCAGTTACGGGGACAAAGGAAACACCATATATTTT. This encodes CASSYGDKGNTIYF.